The T cell receptor (beta chain) described here comes from a study of T-cell reconstitution after alpha-beta-depleted transplantation in children. Unique molecular identifiers were incorporated during preparation of the TCRbeta library. TCRdb called the PCR reads again in MiXCR, with one record for every CDR3 protein. The repertoire includes about 540,000 distinct CDR3 sequences, about 17% of them detected once, and 3.3% sits in the top ten. The V segment lost 2 bases and the J segment 3 bases; nucleotides outside the gene matches: 6. The CDR3 has 16 amino acids. CDR1 and CDR2 (germline): MGHRA, YSYEKL. This clonotype was observed a few times.

The origin of this receptor is a human donor who donated a stem cell graft to a child with acute lymphoblastic leukemia. This chain links TRBV4-1 with TRBJ2-7, with 11 positions matching TRBD2. The sequencing here drew on PBMCs from the stem cell graft donor, taken from the stem cell graft. The DNA of the CDR3 is TGCGCCAGCAGCCAATCTACTAGCGGGAGAGTCTACGAGCAGTACTTC. Translating it yields CASSQSTSGRVYEQYF.